This TCR beta chain is drawn from a study of T cell repertoires in cytomegalovirus infection. Across the whole study: CMV infection plus the matching HLA type was flagged by public TCR beta signatures. General study findings and limits: Frequencies of public TCR beta families were cumulated, and this identified carriers of CMV plus the relevant HLA. The ex vivo response showed dominance by HLA-C-restricted CMV-specific TCR beta clonotypes.

Germline V gene lookup returns CDR1 DFQATT and CDR2 SNEGSKA (reference sequence). This CDR3 has 13 residues. The V end lost 6 bases, the J end lost 3 bases, and 15 bases lay between the germline ends. As to this clonotype: Antigen: not known.

Via MiXCR, TCRdb re-called the reads, giving one row per CDR3 protein. The sample carries about 180,000 distinct CDR3 sequences, roughly 20% recorded once. Here the sequenced sample was CD8+ T cells from cultured PBMCs, taken from culture after CMV antigen stimulation. The TCR sequence derives from a human donor in good health (CMV status not recorded). Some clones in this sample may be carry-over from other donors' samples. The chain carries TRBV20-1 and TRBJ2-7, with D perhaps TRBD1 (5 bases). The chain's CDR3 is CSARAGFLYEQYF. CDR3 DNA: TGCAGTGCCAGGGCAGGTTTCCTCTACGAGCAGTACTTC.